Listed here are 9 T cell receptor beta chains from one sample, sequenced in a study of CD8 T cells in Susac syndrome. RNA was extracted with the RNeasy kit, and a quantity of roughly 0.5 to 1 ug was reverse transcribed using random hexamers. TCRdb re-called the immunoSEQ multiplex PCR reads with MiXCR, one entry per CDR3 protein. The sample lists about 300,000 distinct CDR3 sequences, 70% to 90% occurring once. Sequencing was performed on CD8+ T cells from PBMCs. These receptor sequences come from a human donor with multiple sclerosis.

This sequence joins TRBV12-3 or TRBV12-4 and TRBJ1-5; TRBD1 is a possible D gene (6 bases). Trimming left V 5 bases short and J 4 bases short, with 12 bases between. The CDR3 spans 14 residues. CDR3 sequence reads: CASSRGQMNQPQHF. CDR3 coding DNA: TGTGCCAGCAGTCGAGGACAGATGAATCAGCCCCAGCATTTT.

The chain is built from TRBV20-1 and TRBJ2-1; 10 bases agree with TRBD2. With 6 bases clipped from V and 4 bases from J, the junction kept 6 bases outside the gene matches. CDR1 is DFQATT and CDR2 is SNEGSKA in the germline V gene (reference sequence). The CDR3 is 14 residues long. For the CDR3, the DNA is TGCAGTGCCCGTGGGACTAGCGAGTACAATGAGCAGTTCTTC. It yields the protein CSARGTSEYNEQFF.

This chain joins TRBV27 and TRBJ1-5, with no clear D. The CDR3 is 14 residues long. V lost 3 bases to trimming and J lost 0 bases, with 6 bases between them. Per the germline V gene, CDR1 is MNHEY and CDR2 is SMNVEV (reference sequence). CDR3 protein: CASSFVYSNQPQHF. The CDR3 region has the DNA TGTGCCAGCAGTTTCGTATATAGCAATCAGCCCCAGCATTTT.

V usage is TRBV15 and J usage is TRBJ2-7, with D uncertain. V was pared by 3 bases and J by 0 bases, with 6 bases between. This CDR3 has 13 amino acids. Germline loops: CDR1 LNHNV, CDR2 YYDKDF (reference sequence). CDR3 region: CATSSGVSYEQYF. The CDR3 DNA reads as TGTGCCACCAGCAGCGGAGTCTCCTACGAGCAGTACTTC.

The chain has TRBV7-9 and TRBJ2-1, with a tentative D call TRBD2 (6 bases). The ends were cut back, 4 bases at V and 2 bases at J, with 9 bases in the middle. There are 14 residues in the CDR3. Germline V gene data show CDR1 as SEHNR and CDR2 as FQNEAQ (reference sequence). The DNA for the CDR3 is TGTGCCAGCAGCTCCCGGACTACCTACAATGAGCAGTTCTTC. Amino acids: CASSSRTTYNEQFF.

This sequence joins TRBV5-1 and TRBJ2-3; 11 bases fit TRBD2. Trimming at V came to 4 bases and at J to 2 bases, leaving 6 bases not matched to a gene. Germline CDR1 reads SGHRS; CDR2 reads YFSETQ. The CDR3 is 16 residues long. The CDR3 loop reads CASSMLLAGATDTQYF. CDR3 in DNA: TGCGCCAGCAGCATGTTACTAGCGGGGGCCACAGATACGCAGTATTTT.

The chain couples TRBV4-1 to TRBJ1-1; D is unclear. The CDR3 consists of 16 residues. In germline, CDR1 is MGHRA, CDR2 YSYEKL. V lost 0 bases and J lost 0, with 11 bases in between. The CDR3 DNA reads as TGCGCCAGCAGCCAAGATCCGGGAATCATGAACACTGAAGCTTTCTTT. Translating gives CASSQDPGIMNTEAFF.

The rearrangement joins TRBV12-3 or TRBV12-4 to TRBJ2-5, with 7 bases aligning to TRBD1. The V segment lost 4 bases and the J segment 13 bases; nucleotides outside the gene matches: 9. The CDR3 totals 12 residues. DNA of the CDR3: TGTGCCAGCAGTTGGGGTGACAGGGATACGTACTTC. It is translated as CASSWGDRDTYF.

The V gene is TRBV5-1, the J gene TRBJ2-1; weak D call: TRBD1 (6 bases). The CDR3 is made up of 13 amino acids. V was shortened by 7 bases and J by 6 bases, with 14 bases between the two germline ends. The V gene's germline CDR1 is SGHRS and CDR2 YFSETQ. Written as DNA, the CDR3 is TGCGCCAGCCGGGCCCTGGGGGCCAATGAGCAGTTCTTC. This translates into CASRALGANEQFF.